This T cell receptor beta chain was observed in a study of control samples from healthy donors and cancer patients. Sequencing used immunoSEQ multiplex PCR; TCRdb keeps in-frame clones, though not all of them. The repertoire includes some 140,000 clones, approximately 90% of them detected once, and roughly 10% sits in the top ten. The count of this clone is one. This TCR was recovered from a woman aged 25 to 39 in good health. The sequenced sample was blood.

The CDR3 loop is CASSGETYGYTF. Here the CDR3 DNA reads TGCGCCAGCAGTGGGGAGACCTATGGCTACACCTTC. The J gene is TRBJ1-2, the V gene TRBV10-2; D is unclear. The V and J ends lost 4 bases and 4 bases respectively, with 7 bases between them. This CDR3 spans 12 amino acids. Germline CDR1 reads WSHSY; CDR2 reads SAAADI.